Below are 20 T cell receptor beta chains sequenced from a single sample in a study of CD4+ T cells in melanoma. Libraries were prepared by immunoSEQ multiplex PCR; TCRdb keeps only in-frame clonotypes and omits some of them. The data hold approximately 110,000 clones, with around 92% observed a single time. The sample consisted of peripheral blood. Receptors originate from a human donor with melanoma.

Written as DNA, the CDR3 is TGTGCCAGTACCGACTACAATGAGCAGTTCTTC. Residues: CASTDYNEQFF. The V and J genes are TRBV19 and TRBJ2-1; D is uncertain. Germline values: CDR1 LNHDA, CDR2 SQIVND (reference sequence). This CDR3 is 11 amino acids long. V lost 7 bases, J lost 3 bases, and 4 bases lay in between.

This chain uses TRBV7-2 with TRBJ2-1, with 15 bases that match TRBD2. There are 16 residues in the CDR3. V lost 1 base, J lost 9 bases, and 4 bases stayed unmatched. CDR1 SGHTA and CDR2 FQGNSA come from the germline V gene. The CDR3 sequence: CASSLVGTSGGIEQFF. The CDR3 DNA reads as TGTGCCAGCAGCTTAGTAGGGACTAGCGGGGGGATTGAGCAGTTCTTC.

The J gene is TRBJ2-5, the V gene TRBV5-4; 9 positions match TRBD1. This CDR3 comprises 15 residues. In germline, CDR1 is SGHNT, CDR2 YYREEE (reference sequence). Unmatched junction bases numbered 7, after V lost 2 bases and J lost 5 bases. The chain's CDR3 is CASSFGGQGAETQYF. In DNA, the CDR3 is TGTGCCAGCAGCTTTGGGGGACAGGGAGCGGAGACCCAGTACTTC. The whole variable domain, remainder taken from reference TRBV5-4 and TRBJ2-5, is ETGVTQSPTHLIKTRGQQVTLRCSSQSGHNTVSWYQQALGQGPQFIFQYYREEENGRGNFPPRFSGLQFPNYSSELNVNALELDDSALYLCASSFGGQGAETQYFGPGTRLLVL.

This clone occurred once. The chain uses TRBV12-5 and TRBJ1-2; a possible D gene is TRBD1 (6 bases). The CDR3 loop spans 17 amino acids. Germline CDR1 reads LGHNT; CDR2 reads FRNRAP. Trimming pared 3 bases from V and 1 base from J, leaving 18 bases between. CDR3 in DNA: TGTGCTAGTGGTTTTCCGGGACACCGGGTTTATAACTATGGCTACACCTTC. Translating gives CASGFPGHRVYNYGYTF.

This clone was detected once. This chain uses TRBV7-2 with TRBJ2-3; TRBD2 agrees at 14 bases. Germline CDR1 and CDR2: SGHTA and FQGNSA. The CDR3 extends over 17 amino acids. V was pared by 3 bases and J by 7 bases, with 9 bases of the junction left unmatched. The DNA for the CDR3 is TGTGCCAGCAGCTTCTACGCCGGGACTAGCGGGAGTTATACGCAGTATTTT. Its protein is CASSFYAGTSGSYTQYF.

The V call is TRBV2, the J call TRBJ2-7; the D call may be TRBD1 or TRBD2 (5 bases each). Deletions cut 7 bases from V and 5 bases from J, with 18 bases between. The germline V gene has CDR1 SNHLY and CDR2 FYNNEI. CDR3 length equals 14 residues. CDR3 DNA sequence: TGTGCCAGCACTCCACCCTATGGGACGGACGAGCAGTACTTC. It yields the protein CASTPPYGTDEQYF.

This chain uses TRBV5-4 with TRBJ1-2; D is possibly TRBD1 (5 bases). Trimming pared 6 bases from V and 7 bases from J, leaving 16 bases between. This CDR3 region has 13 residues. The V gene's germline CDR1 is SGHNT and CDR2 YYREEE (reference sequence). In DNA form, the CDR3 reads TGTGCCAGCAAGAGGCCTTTGGGGGTTGGCTACACCTTC. Translating it yields CASKRPLGVGYTF.

J is TRBJ1-2 and V is TRBV4-3, with 8 bases matching TRBD1. The germline V gene encodes CDR1 LGHNA and CDR2 YSLEER. CDR3 length equals 15 residues. V gave up 0 bases and J gave up 4 bases; unmatched junction bases: 4. CDR3 nucleotide sequence: TGCGCCAGCAGCCAAGATTCAGGACAGGGCTATGGCTACACCTTC. Translation gives CASSQDSGQGYGYTF.

On this clone itself: This sample includes further DNA sequences coding for the same CDR3. The chain combines TRBV19 with TRBJ1-6, with D possibly being TRBD1 (5 bases). Germline V lookup: CDR1 LNHDA, CDR2 SQIVND (reference sequence). V was shortened by 1 base and J by 0 bases, with 10 bases between the two germline ends. The CDR3 length is 17 residues. The CDR3 spells CASSIGQGSSYNSPLHF. The CDR3 DNA sequence: TGTGCCAGTAGTATAGGCCAGGGAAGCTCCTATAATTCACCCCTCCACTTT.

The chain couples TRBV5-4 to TRBJ2-1, with 7 nucleotides matching TRBD2. V lost 7 bases to trimming and J lost 7 bases; unmatched junction nucleotides: 14. The CDR3 consists of 15 residues. Germline-derived CDR1 and CDR2 are SGHNT and YYREEE (reference sequence). CDR3 protein: CASSLRGGRGNEQFF. CDR3 coding DNA: TGTGCCAGCTCTCTTAGGGGAGGGCGAGGAAATGAGCAGTTCTTC.

The chain carries TRBV28 and TRBJ1-5; no reliable D call. V lost 3 bases and J 5 bases, leaving 11 bases between the germline ends. This CDR3 is built from 14 residues. The germline V gene has CDR1 MDHEN and CDR2 SYDVKM. The CDR3 loop is CASSFPSGYQPQHF. In DNA form, the CDR3 reads TGTGCCAGCAGTTTTCCCAGCGGTTATCAGCCCCAGCATTTT.

This sequence joins TRBV6-4 and TRBJ1-4; 11 bases fit TRBD1. V lost 6 bases, J lost 10 bases, and 4 bases stayed unmatched. The CDR3 spans 13 residues. Germline CDR1 is MRHNA and CDR2 is SNTAGT. CDR3 protein: CASSGTGGGKLFF. CDR3 nucleotide sequence: TGTGCCAGCAGCGGGACAGGGGGGGGAAAACTGTTTTTT.

The genes are TRBV7-9 and TRBJ2-3, with no clear D. V was trimmed by 6 bases and J by 6 bases, leaving 10 bases between them. There are 12 residues in the CDR3. Germline V gives CDR1 SEHNR, CDR2 FQNEAQ (reference sequence). The CDR3 DNA reads TGTGCCAGCAGAGAAACTTTGGATACGCAGTATTTT. Amino acids: CASRETLDTQYF.

This chain joins TRBV1 and TRBJ2-7; the DNA was not used to check the table's D call, TRBD1. TRBV1 is classified as a pseudogene. This CDR3 has 15 amino acids. DNA for the CDR3: TGCACCAGCCGAGTCCCAGGGGGTCTCTTGTACGAGCAGTACTTC. Its translation: CTSRVPGGLLYEQYF.

The chain employs TRBV7-2 and TRBJ2-5; 10 positions agree with TRBD1. Germline CDR1 SGHTA, CDR2 FQGNSA. This CDR3 has 16 residues. V lost 6 bases to trimming and J lost 7 bases; unmatched junction nucleotides: 14. In nucleotides, the CDR3 is TGTGCCAGCAGAAGAGCAGGGACAGGGGAACAGGGGACCCAGTACTTC. This codes for CASRRAGTGEQGTQYF.

The chain recombines TRBV19 with TRBJ2-5; TRBD1 matches 8 bases. CDR1 and CDR2 from the germline V gene are LNHDA and SQIVND (reference sequence). V lost 7 bases and J lost 3; bases outside the gene matches: 7. This CDR3 comprises 14 residues. CDR3 DNA: TGTGCCAGTACTGACAGGGGATACGAAGAGACCCAGTACTTC. This sequence encodes CASTDRGYEETQYF.

The chain uses TRBV7-2 and TRBJ1-2; TRBD1 is a possible D gene (6 bases). V was trimmed by 3 bases and J by 2 bases, leaving 10 bases between them. The CDR3 is 14 residues long. Germline loops: CDR1 SGHTA, CDR2 FQGNSA. The CDR3 here is CASSFGGGNYGYTF. The DNA for the CDR3 is TGTGCCAGCAGCTTTGGGGGCGGGAACTATGGCTACACCTTC.

The chain has TRBV6-1 and TRBJ1-4, with no clear D. This CDR3 contains 13 residues. Trimming took off 9 bases at V and 5 bases at J, with 13 bases between the two ends. Germline V lookup: CDR1 MNHNS, CDR2 SASEGT. In nucleotides, the CDR3 is TGTGCCAGTTGGTTGGATGGAAATGAAAAACTGTTTTTT. Translated: CASWLDGNEKLFF.

The chain employs TRBV7-9 and TRBJ1-4; D is unresolved. In germline, CDR1 is SEHNR, CDR2 FQNEAQ (reference sequence). V was shortened by 4 bases and J by 0 bases, with 15 bases between the two germline ends. The CDR3 is 17 residues long. The DNA of the CDR3 is TGTGCCAGCAGCTCGAATAGAATAGTTGCAACTAATGAAAAACTGTTTTTT. Amino acids: CASSSNRIVATNEKLFF.

The chain uses TRBV7-2 and TRBJ2-7; TRBD2 agrees at 10 bases. The ends lost 6 bases at V and 5 bases at J; junction bases unmatched: 10. Germline CDR1 reads SGHTA; CDR2 reads FQGNSA. The CDR3 totals 15 residues. The CDR3 region is CASRPSSGRGHEQYF. The CDR3 coding sequence is TGTGCCAGCAGACCTTCTAGCGGGAGAGGGCACGAGCAGTACTTC.